A single sample gave rise to the 26 T cell receptor beta chains below, sequenced in a study of blood T cell repertoires in COVID-19 (TCRdb year 2020). The receptor library was made with the immunoSEQ multiplex PCR assay. TCRdb re-hosts the immuneACCESS table, in-frame sequences only. Its copies lack some clones; in the studies checked, an unresolved V gene accounts for under half of them, and the cause for the rest is not known. The sample table holds around 57,000 clones, of which over 70% were seen once. The ten largest clones represent less than 4.5% of the sample. Sequencing used peripheral blood. All receptors derive from a human donor in a cohort sampled during active COVID-19.

The chain carries TRBV27 and TRBJ2-7; no definite D call. The CDR3 length is 14 residues. V lost 4 bases to trimming and J lost 2 bases, with 12 bases between them. From germline, CDR1 is MNHEY and CDR2 SMNVEV (reference sequence). For the CDR3, the DNA is TGTGCCAGCAGTTCCCTAAGCAACCCCTACGAGCAGTACTTC. Amino acids: CASSSLSNPYEQYF.

The chain recombines TRBV5-1 with TRBJ2-7; 10 bases align to TRBD2. The CDR3 spans 14 residues. Germline V gives CDR1 SGHRS, CDR2 YFSETQ. The CDR3 bases are TGCGCTTCGAGCGCGACTAGCGGGTCCTACGAGCAGTACTTC. Protein: CASSATSGSYEQYF.

The V gene is TRBV10-3, the J gene TRBJ2-3; D is perhaps TRBD1 (6 bases). The germline V gene encodes CDR1 ENHRY and CDR2 SYGVKD. This CDR3 region has 15 residues. V gave up 0 bases and J gave up 4 bases, with 11 bases separating them. The CDR3 spells CAISESSAGADTQYF. Written as DNA, the CDR3 is TGTGCCATCAGTGAGTCGAGTGCAGGGGCAGATACGCAGTATTTT.

CDR3 DNA sequence: TGTGCCAGCAGCTTACGGACAGCAAATCAGCCCCAGCATTTT. This gives the protein CASSLRTANQPQHF. J is TRBJ1-5 and V is TRBV7-2; the D gene is possibly TRBD1 (6 bases). This CDR3 contains 14 residues. The germline V gene has CDR1 SGHTA and CDR2 FQGNSA. V dropped 2 bases and J dropped 4 bases, with 9 bases sitting between them.

The chain carries TRBV7-2 and TRBJ1-1; D gene uncertain. Germline V lookup: CDR1 SGHTA, CDR2 FQGNSA. V was shortened by 5 bases and J by 0 bases, with 10 bases between the two germline ends. The CDR3 extends over 14 amino acids. Here the CDR3 reads CASSHRGMNTEAFF. Written as DNA, the CDR3 is TGTGCCAGCAGCCACCGGGGTATGAACACTGAAGCTTTCTTT.

The genes are TRBV5-1 and TRBJ2-2, with 12 bases lining up with TRBD2. Germline CDR1 is SGHRS and CDR2 is YFSETQ. With 6 bases clipped from V and 8 bases from J, the junction kept 14 bases outside the gene matches. The CDR3 is made up of 17 amino acids. The CDR3 spells CASKLAGGPAKIGELFF. CDR3 in DNA: TGCGCCAGCAAGCTAGCGGGAGGGCCAGCGAAGATAGGGGAGCTGTTTTTT.

V is TRBV7-2 and J is TRBJ1-2, with TRBD1 identical over 9 bases. The ends lost 1 base at V and 8 bases at J; junction bases unmatched: 8. Germline V CDR1 and CDR2: SGHTA, FQGNSA. The CDR3 length is 15 residues. CDR3 sequence: CASSLGGRGQGGYTF. The CDR3 coding sequence is TGTGCCAGCAGCTTAGGAGGCCGGGGACAGGGCGGCTACACCTTC.

This clone was found once. The genes are TRBV7-9 and TRBJ1-2; possibly TRBD1 for D (6 bases). Trimming took 5 bases from V and 6 from J, leaving 19 bases between them. The CDR3 runs 15 residues. Germline CDR1 and CDR2: SEHNR and FQNEAQ (reference sequence). The DNA for the CDR3 is TGTGCCAGCAGCAAACAGGCCAGGGGCTATGATGGCTACACCTTC. This codes for CASSKQARGYDGYTF.

The genes are TRBV18 and TRBJ2-3, with D possibly matching TRBD1 (6 bases). V was shortened by 2 bases and J by 2 bases, with 20 bases between the two germline ends. CDR1 is KGHSH, CDR2 LQKENI, per germline. There are 18 residues in the CDR3. The DNA for the CDR3 is TGTGCCAGCTCACCAAGGACAGTTGCCGGGACAATCACAGATACGCAGTATTTT. It encodes CASSPRTVAGTITDTQYF.

The CDR3 DNA follows: TGTGCCAGCAGCTCCCTGGGTCGGAGCGACCAAGAGACCCAGTACTTC. Its protein is CASSSLGRSDQETQYF. V and J are TRBV7-2 and TRBJ2-5; the D is unclear. The germline CDR1 and CDR2 sequences are SGHTA and FQGNSA. The germline V and J ends were trimmed by 4 bases and 0 bases, with 15 bases remaining between them. There are 16 residues in the CDR3.

The chain couples TRBV18 to TRBJ2-2, with a tentative D call TRBD1 (6 bases). This CDR3 has 15 amino acids. Trimming removed 4 bases at V and 1 base at J, with 10 bases between. Germline-derived CDR1 and CDR2 are KGHSH and LQKENI. Written as DNA, the CDR3 is TGTGCCAGCTCACAATCGGGACAGAACACCGGGGAGCTGTTTTTT. This gives the protein CASSQSGQNTGELFF.

V is TRBV2 and J is TRBJ1-5, with 8 bases matching TRBD1. The CDR3 length is 14 residues. The trim removed 4 bases at V and 3 bases at J, leaving 2 bases unmatched. CDR1 is SNHLY and CDR2 is FYNNEI in the germline V gene. The CDR3 loop reads CASSGQGPNQPQHF. CDR3 in DNA: TGTGCCAGCAGTGGACAGGGGCCCAATCAGCCCCAGCATTTT.

V gene TRBV19 combines with J gene TRBJ1-1, with TRBD1 as a possible D gene (5 bases). Per germline, CDR1 LNHDA and CDR2 SQIVND (reference sequence). Trimming took 3 bases from V and 2 from J, leaving 16 bases between them. This CDR3 is built from 16 residues. CDR3 in DNA: TGTGCCAGTAGTATCCCCGCCGGGGGAGATAACACTGAAGCTTTCTTT. As protein: CASSIPAGGDNTEAFF.

Only one count was recorded for this clone. The V and J genes are TRBV5-1 and TRBJ2-1, with D maybe TRBD2 (5 bases). The CDR3 totals 13 residues. Germline V gives CDR1 SGHRS, CDR2 YFSETQ. V was clipped by 0 bases and J by 9 bases, with 10 bases between them. This CDR3 reads CASSLVVDSEQFF. The CDR3 nucleotides are TGCGCCAGCAGCTTGGTAGTGGACTCTGAGCAGTTCTTC.

The chain has TRBV5-6 and TRBJ2-7; 9 nucleotides match TRBD1. Per germline, CDR1 SGHDT and CDR2 YYEEEE. The trim removed 0 bases at V and 6 bases at J, leaving 4 bases unmatched. The CDR3 has 14 residues. CDR3 loop: CASSLADRGGEQYF. In DNA form, the CDR3 reads TGTGCCAGCAGCTTGGCCGACAGGGGGGGCGAGCAGTACTTC.

The chain carries TRBV18 and TRBJ2-7; TRBD1 agrees at 7 bases. Germline V gene lookup returns CDR1 KGHSH and CDR2 LQKENI. Germline trimming cut 6 bases from V and 2 bases from J; bases unmatched to any gene: 13. The CDR3 loop spans 16 amino acids. CDR3 coding DNA: TGTGCCAGCTCCTTGCCCGACAGGGCGAAGACCTACGAGCAGTACTTC. It codes for CASSLPDRAKTYEQYF. Supplemented by reference TRBV18 and TRBJ2-7, the full variable domain reads NAGVMQNPRHLVRRRGQEARLRCSPMKGHSHVYWYRQLPEEGLKFMVYLQKENIIDESGMPKERFSAEFPKEGPSILRIQQVVRGDSAAYFCASSLPDRAKTYEQYFGPGTRLTVT.

The rearrangement links TRBV5-1 to TRBJ1-1, with D perhaps TRBD1 (5 bases). This CDR3 comprises 13 residues. Germline V gene sequence: CDR1 SGHRS, CDR2 YFSETQ. V lost 0 bases and J lost 7, with 10 bases in between. For the CDR3, the DNA is TGCGCCAGCAGCTTGGCCGGGGGGAATGAAGCTTTCTTT. Amino acid sequence: CASSLAGGNEAFF.

The chain carries TRBV5-1 and TRBJ1-3; 7 bases agree with TRBD1. Germline trimming cut 4 bases from V and 0 bases from J; bases unmatched to any gene: 4. Germline CDR1 is SGHRS and CDR2 is YFSETQ. The CDR3 covers 15 residues. This chain's CDR3 is CASSNRDSSGNTIYF. CDR3 sequence (DNA): TGCGCCAGCAGCAACCGGGACAGCTCTGGAAACACCATATATTTT. The full variable domain, completed using reference TRBV5-1 and TRBJ1-3, is KAGVTQTPRYLIKTRGQQVTLSCSPISGHRSVSWYQQTPGQGLQFLFEYFSETQRNKGNFPGRFSGRQFSNSRSEMNVSTLELGDSALYLCASSNRDSSGNTIYFGEGSWLTVV.

V is TRBV12-3 or TRBV12-4 and J is TRBJ2-5; a possible D gene is TRBD1 (6 bases). This CDR3 has 12 residues. V was pared by 5 bases and J by 5 bases, with 9 bases between. The DNA for the CDR3 is TGTGCCAGCAGTGGGGGCCCTGAGACCCAGTACTTC. It translates to CASSGGPETQYF.

The rearrangement links TRBV7-7 to TRBJ1-1; TRBD1 is a possible D gene (5 bases). The CDR3 contains 14 residues. Deletions cut 1 base from V and 1 base from J, with 7 bases between. CDR1 and CDR2 (germline): SSHAT, FNYEAQ (reference sequence). The CDR3 DNA follows: TGTGCCAGCAGCTTAGATGGGGCGAACACTGAAGCTTTCTTT. Amino acids: CASSLDGANTEAFF.

V gene TRBV30 combines with J gene TRBJ2-3; 9 bases line up with TRBD2. Per germline, CDR1 GTSNPN and CDR2 SVGIG (reference sequence). V dropped 0 bases and J dropped 2; count of bases not matched to a gene: 12. The CDR3 sequence is 18 residues long. For the CDR3, the DNA is TGTGCCTGGAGTGTACTGAGAAAGACTAGCGGTAACACAGATACGCAGTATTTT. Its protein product is CAWSVLRKTSGNTDTQYF.

This clone came up once. V usage is TRBV2 and J usage is TRBJ2-7; D gene ambiguous. The V end lost 3 bases, the J end lost 10 bases, and 19 bases lay between the germline ends. The CDR3 contains 14 residues. Germline values: CDR1 SNHLY, CDR2 FYNNEI. The chain's CDR3 is CASSDLATQVEQYF. The CDR3 nucleotides read TGTGCCAGCAGTGACCTCGCCACCCAGGTCGAACAGTACTTC.

A remark on this clone: Distinct nucleotide sequences in the sample also encode this CDR3. This chain connects TRBV5-4 to TRBJ2-7, with D possibly TRBD1 on 6 matching bases. The CDR3 is 12 residues long. The V gene's germline CDR1 is SGHNT and CDR2 YYREEE (reference sequence). The V end lost 2 bases, the J end lost 3 bases, and 6 bases lay between the germline ends. CDR3 nucleotides: TGTGCCAGCAGCTTACAGGGCTACGAGCAGTACTTC. Translating it yields CASSLQGYEQYF.

This clone was seen only a few times. The chain recombines TRBV27 with TRBJ2-7; possible D gene TRBD1, 5 bases. V lost 3 bases, J lost 3 bases, and 9 bases lay in between. The germline gives CDR1 MNHEY, CDR2 SMNVEV (reference sequence). The CDR3 is 13 residues long. The CDR3 coding sequence is TGTGCCAGCAGTTTTTATCAGGGCTACGAGCAGTACTTC. As protein: CASSFYQGYEQYF.

This clone came up once. This chain joins TRBV5-6 and TRBJ2-1; TRBD1 might be the D (6 bases). The V and J ends lost 6 bases and 5 bases respectively, with 15 bases between them. Per the germline V gene, CDR1 is SGHDT and CDR2 is YYEEEE. The CDR3 extends over 14 amino acids. CDR3 amino acids: CASTIYRVDNEQFF. CDR3 bases: TGTGCCAGCACCATCTACAGGGTTGACAATGAGCAGTTCTTC.

The genes are TRBV5-5 and TRBJ2-7; 9 bases fit TRBD1. Trimming cost V 2 bases and J 7 bases; bases outside gene matches: 7. The CDR3 runs to 14 residues. The germline V gene encodes CDR1 SGHKS and CDR2 YYEKEE (reference sequence). The CDR3 sequence: CASSFGQGWLEQYF. DNA of the CDR3: TGTGCCAGCAGCTTCGGACAGGGGTGGCTTGAGCAGTACTTC.